This TCR beta chain comes out of a study of post-analysis software for immune sequencing data. Study outcomes and limitations: Higher frequency in patients than in controls was seen for five TRBV segments, with TRBV5-6, TRBV5-1 and TRBV20-1 among them.

This clonotype was observed a single time. Its specificity is unknown. Unique molecular identifiers were present in the TCR beta cDNA libraries. Each sample of roughly 0.9 to 11 million input T cells yielded 500,000 or so cDNA molecules, so each molecule approximated one T cell. TCRdb ran MiXCR on the PCR reads and lists one entry per CDR3 protein. The table lists hundreds of thousands of distinct CDR3 sequences, approximately 59% of them singletons. This CDR3 contains 18 residues. The receptor was isolated from a girl aged 2-10 years with multiple sclerosis. Sequencing was done on a sample of blood. The chain employs TRBV21-1 and TRBJ1-2. TRBV21-1 is termed a pseudogene. CDR3 coding DNA: TGTGCCAGCCTGCCCCGATACCTAGTCCCGGGACCGATCTATGGCTACACCTTC. Amino acids: CASLPRYLVPGPIYGYTF.